This T cell receptor beta chain derives from a study of blood T cell repertoires in COVID-19. Study-level background: Acute and convalescent COVID-19 specimens originated in the United States, Italy and Spain. PBMCs, B-cell-depleted T cells, or T cells were the source of the cDNA or gDNA that made up the material.

In the authors' workflow: Quantification of nucleated cells was approximated via reference gene primer amplification. The method was immunoSEQ multiplex PCR; TCRdb's version includes in-frame clones alone and lacks a portion of them. V, J and clone size were drawn from that table, and D and trimming were deduced from the DNA. The profile shows about 110,000 clones, 70% to 90% of them singletons. This receptor was obtained from a woman in her 70s who had recovered from COVID-19. Sequenced sample: peripheral blood.

The CDR3: CAWSLSSGNTIYF. CDR3 in DNA: TGTGCCTGGAGTCTAAGCTCTGGAAACACCATATATTTT. This sequence joins TRBV30 and TRBJ1-3; D gene ambiguous. Trimming removed 2 bases at V and 0 bases at J, with 5 bases between. The CDR3 spans 13 residues. Germline values: CDR1 GTSNPN, CDR2 SVGIG (reference sequence). The entire variable domain, with the rest obtained from reference TRBV30 and TRBJ1-3, is as follows: SQTIHQWPATLVQPVGSPLSLECTVEGTSNPNLYWYRQAAGRGLQLLFYSVGIGQISSEVPQNLSASRPQDRQFILSSKKLLLSDSGFYLCAWSLSSGNTIYFGEGSWLTVV.